This section outlines one T cell receptor beta chain sequence together with its context. This specimen belongs to a study of blood T cell repertoires in COVID-19. Study-wide background: T cells, B-cell-depleted T cells, or PBMCs supplied cDNA or gDNA.

Study processing details: Amplified reference gene primers provided the basis for estimating nucleated cell counts. Clones were sequenced by immunoSEQ multiplex PCR, and TCRdb holds only the in-frame ones, with some missing. The V and J calls and clone size were taken over from that table, and D and trimming were inferred from the DNA. There are 140,000 to 150,000 clones in the sample; around 87% occur only once, and about 5.7% lies in the top ten. Germline CDR1 is SNHLY and CDR2 is FYNNEI. V was shortened by 2 bases and J by 3 bases, with 11 bases between the two germline ends. The CDR3 is made up of 15 amino acids.

This clonotype originated in a man at least 80 years old with acute or convalescent COVID-19. Sequenced material: peripheral blood. The chain employs TRBV2 and TRBJ1-5; D is ambiguous. The DNA of the CDR3 is TGTGCCAGCAGTGAAAGGAGGGCGGCCAATCAGCCCCAGCATTTT. Amino acid sequence: CASSERRAANQPQHF.